What follows are 4 T cell receptor beta chains derived from one specimen sequenced in a study of cytomegalovirus exposure and HLA in healthy donors. This PCR relied on a set of 60 Vbeta primers and 13 Jbeta primers. Assay: immunoSEQ multiplex PCR; the TCRdb copy retains only in-frame clones and omits some. The sample has 150,000 to 200,000 clones, over 65% seen once. What was sequenced was PBMCs. The receptors were gathered from a middle-aged woman in good health and CMV-seronegative.

Here the CDR3 DNA reads TGTGCCAGCAGCTTGTTCTGGCAGAAGAACACTGAAGCTTTCTTT. Translation: CASSLFWQKNTEAFF. The genes are TRBV5-4 and TRBJ1-1; no clear D. The V end was cut by 1 base, the J end by 1 base, with 11 bases between. The CDR3 consists of 15 residues. Germline V gene sequence: CDR1 SGHNT, CDR2 YYREEE (reference sequence).

V usage is TRBV29-1 and J usage is TRBJ1-1; D unclear. Between the trimmed V and J ends, which lost 4 bases and 1 base, there was a span of 13 bases. CDR1 SQVTM and CDR2 ANQGSEA come from the germline V gene. This CDR3 is 14 amino acids long. CDR3 in amino acids: CSVALRRENTEAFF. In DNA, the CDR3 is TGCAGCGTTGCATTAAGGCGGGAGAACACTGAAGCTTTCTTT. Based on the CDR3 plus reference TRBV29-1 and TRBJ1-1, the full variable domain is SAVISQKPSRDICQRGTSLTIQCQVDSQVTMMFWYRQQPGQSLTLIATANQGSEATYESGFVIDKFPISRPNLTFSTLTVSNMSPEDSSIYLCSVALRRENTEAFFGQGTRLTVV.

This clone was seen more than once but under ten times. This chain links TRBV19 with TRBJ2-6; weak D call: TRBD2 (6 bases). V was cut by 5 bases and J by 2 bases, with 16 bases left in between. Germline V lookup: CDR1 LNHDA, CDR2 SQIVND (reference sequence). The CDR3 length is 17 residues. CDR3 sequence: CASSLGGESPGANVLTF. The CDR3 DNA sequence: TGTGCCAGTAGTCTGGGGGGTGAGAGTCCTGGGGCCAACGTCCTGACTTTC.

The gene calls are TRBV5-1 and TRBJ2-5; TRBD1 aligns across 8 bases. The length of the CDR3 is 14 residues. Germline trimming cut 3 bases from V and 3 bases from J; bases unmatched to any gene: 4. Germline lookup yields CDR1 SGHRS and CDR2 YFSETQ. The CDR3 sequence is CASSSPDREETQYF. DNA of the CDR3: TGCGCCAGCAGCTCCCCGGACAGGGAAGAGACCCAGTACTTC.